This T cell receptor beta chain was sequenced during a study of cytomegalovirus exposure and HLA in healthy donors. Study results and limitations: The study carried out a later analysis of TCR beta sequences. It associated 16,951 of them with specific HLA alleles at a false discovery rate of 0.05.

The PCR made use of 60 Vbeta and 13 Jbeta primers. Original analysis: Roughly 11 million of the approximately 80 million unique TCR beta chains counted in a later analysis were shared. Only in-frame clones appear in the TCRdb table, and some are missing; sequencing was by immunoSEQ multiplex PCR. V, J and clone size derive from that table, while D and trimming were established from the DNA sequence. The sample holds about 150,000 clones; 80% are singletons and the top ten take less than 3.5%. Concerning this clone: Its target is unknown.

With 4 bases clipped from V and 4 bases from J, the junction kept 3 bases outside the gene matches. Germline CDR1 and CDR2: SEHNR and FQNEAQ (reference sequence). The CDR3 is made up of 15 amino acids. V gene TRBV7-9 combines with J gene TRBJ2-1; 11 bases line up with TRBD2. The material sequenced was PBMCs. This TCR came from a woman in her thirties in good health and CMV-seronegative. The CDR3 region is CASSSTSGGYNEQFF. CDR3 coding DNA: TGTGCCAGCAGCTCTACTAGCGGGGGTTACAATGAGCAGTTCTTC.